This TCR beta chain is from a study of a mutant IDH1 vaccine in newly diagnosed glioma. The wider study: There were eight vaccinations for patients, given in weeks 1, 3, 5, 7, 11, 15, 19 and 23. Either 4-6 weeks after radiotherapy alone or alongside temozolomide, vaccination was begun. Earlier care involved radiotherapy, temozolomide, or both, and the majority received both.

Study-wide findings and caveats: Shifts in the top peripheral T cell clonotypes seemed unrelated to pseudoprogression.

Repertoires were generated with immunoSEQ multiplex PCR, while TCRdb's copy carries only in-frame clones and drops some. The sample comprises around 40,000 clones, under 80% of which are singletons, and around 5.8% rests with the top ten. Trimming cost V 1 base and J 5 bases; bases outside gene matches: 5. CDR3 length equals 16 residues. Germline V gives CDR1 MNHNS, CDR2 SASEGT. Time point noted: week 23, last vaccination. The investigators gave 300 ug of mutant IDH1 20-mer peptide in each vaccine dose, together with topical imiquimod. Comments on this clone: Its cognate antigen is unknown.

The rearrangement uses TRBV6-1 and TRBJ2-2; 9 bases map to TRBD1. This material consisted of PBMCs, taken from a glioma patient whose treatment included an IDH1 peptide vaccine. The TCR sequence derives from a woman aged 35 to 49 with glioma. Some clones in this sample may be carry-over from other donors' samples. The CDR3 loop reads CASSEGGTGRTGELFF. CDR3 nucleotides: TGTGCCAGCAGTGAAGGGGGGACAGGGAGGACCGGGGAGCTGTTTTTT.